This T cell receptor beta chain appears in the sequencing data of a study of tumor-infiltrating lymphocytes in primary liver carcinoma. The wider study: Sequencing of the samples generated roughly 3.5 to 7.5 million productive TCRbeta reads, with similar yields across tissue types. The study's findings and limits: Paired tumor-adjacent and tumor-blood samples overlapped less than tumor region pairs did. Blood had a significantly lower top-250-clone fraction than tumors did (p = 0.039).

About this clonotype itself: Its antigen remains unidentified.

RNA and DNA were co-extracted from roughly 20-30 mg of unsorted bulk tissue. Primary liver carcinomas in the patients were surgically resected. CDR3 size: 15 residues. Trimming cost V 0 bases and J 9 bases, with 17 bases left between them. Germline values: CDR1 SGHTA, CDR2 FQGNSA. Production of TCR beta cDNA used roughly 480 ng total RNA together with a constant-region primer. TCR beta libraries came from three nested multiplex PCR rounds using slightly modified ARM-PCR. Running around 9 cycles apiece, the first two PCR rounds relied on TRBV1-TRBV30 forward primers together with a C-beta reverse primer. TCRdb fed the multiplex PCR reads into MiXCR, producing one record per CDR3 protein. The sample shows about 44,000 distinct CDR3 sequences, roughly 73% of them seen only once.

The chain has TRBV7-2 and TRBJ1-2; D not resolved. The clonotype originates from a woman under 40 with primary liver carcinoma and hepatitis B virus infection. Sequencing was performed on tumor-adjacent normal liver tissue. Here the CDR3 DNA reads TGTGCCAGCAGCTTAGCGCTGCTGGGGTCTATTAGCTACACCTTC. The encoded protein is CASSLALLGSISYTF.